The TCR beta chain described here comes from a study of cytomegalovirus exposure and HLA in healthy donors. Germline values: CDR1 MNHEY, CDR2 SMNVEV (reference sequence). Trimming left V 6 bases short and J 0 bases short, with 14 bases between. The CDR3 runs to 15 residues. As to this clone: Its target is not known.

Study results and caveats: Specific recognition of CMV antigens was confirmed in vitro for a few chains (all CMV-associated). Approximately 160 TCR beta chains were listed as cytomegalovirus-associated. Subsequent analysis found a tendency for first-cohort TCR clusters to co-occur within the roughly 130 validation repertoires. Most TCR sequences were uncommon, yet certain public TCRs appeared in many donors.

TCRdb's table, derived via immunoSEQ multiplex PCR, lists solely in-frame clones and lacks some. The table includes under 95,000 clones, approximately 95% detected once. This sequence originates from a young woman in good health and CMV-seronegative. The rearrangement uses TRBV27 and TRBJ1-1; D unresolved. The sequenced material came from PBMCs. The CDR3 DNA reads TGTGCCAGCAGCCCCCCGCAAGCCTTGAACACTGAAGCTTTCTTT. The encoded protein is CASSPPQALNTEAFF.